The 4 T cell receptor beta chains below all came from one sample that was sequenced in a study of T cells after posttransplantation cyclophosphamide. Data came from immunoSEQ multiplex PCR; TCRdb stores just in-frame clones and leaves some out. The data hold around 40,000 clones, with about 90% observed a single time. Busulfan-fludarabine conditioning, marrow transplant, and cyclophosphamide on days +3 and +4 were administered. The sequences come from PBMCs, collected roughly 59 days after allogeneic stem cell transplant with posttransplant cyclophosphamide. These receptors came from a male patient aged 55-69 years who received an allogeneic stem cell transplant from a related donor and was CMV-positive. The graft donor may have contributed some T cells.

This chain joins TRBV7-8 and TRBJ1-3, with 7 bases lining up with TRBD1. This CDR3 region has 17 residues. The germline V gene encodes CDR1 SGHVS and CDR2 FQNEAQ. The V segment lost 8 bases and the J segment 2 bases; nucleotides outside the gene matches: 15. CDR3 amino acids: CASGLLQGFFAGNTIYF. DNA for the CDR3: TGTGCCAGCGGATTACTACAGGGGTTTTTTGCTGGAAACACCATATATTTT.

The rearrangement joins TRBV5-1 to TRBJ2-6, with unresolved D. Germline CDR1 reads SGHRS; CDR2 reads YFSETQ. Trimming removed 6 bases from V and 4 bases from J, with 20 bases in between. The CDR3 is 17 residues long. In DNA form, the CDR3 reads TGCGCCAGCATTGGCCCAGAGACTCTTTCCGGGGCCAACGTCCTGACTTTC. It encodes CASIGPETLSGANVLTF.

V is TRBV4-1 and J is TRBJ2-3; TRBD1 agrees at 8 bases. The CDR3 is 15 amino acids. Germline CDR1 reads MGHRA; CDR2 reads YSYEKL. With 4 bases clipped from V and 2 bases from J, the junction kept 5 bases outside the gene matches. The CDR3, as DNA: TGCGCCAGCAGCCGTGACAGGGGAATCACAGATACGCAGTATTTT. Its translation: CASSRDRGITDTQYF.

CDR3 loop: CASSEGRHRTCDGYTF. The DNA of the CDR3 is TGCGCCAGCAGTGAAGGACGCCACAGGACGTGCGATGGCTACACCTTC. The genes are TRBV10-1 and TRBJ1-2, with D maybe TRBD1 (5 bases). The CDR3 is 16 residues long. The V gene lost 3 bases and the J gene lost 6 bases, with 20 bases spanning the gap. From germline, CDR1 is WNHNN and CDR2 SYGVQD (reference sequence).